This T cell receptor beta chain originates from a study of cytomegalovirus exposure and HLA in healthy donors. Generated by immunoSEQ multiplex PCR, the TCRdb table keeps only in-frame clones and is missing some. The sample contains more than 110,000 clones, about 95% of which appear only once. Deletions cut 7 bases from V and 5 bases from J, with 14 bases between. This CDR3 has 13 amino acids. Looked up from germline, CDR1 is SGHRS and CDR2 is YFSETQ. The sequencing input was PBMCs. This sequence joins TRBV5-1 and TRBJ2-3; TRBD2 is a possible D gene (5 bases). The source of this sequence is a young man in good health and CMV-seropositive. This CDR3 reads CASGGGEQDTQYF. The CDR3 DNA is TGCGCCAGCGGCGGAGGAGAGCAAGATACGCAGTATTTT. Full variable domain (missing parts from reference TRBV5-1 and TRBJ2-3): KAGVTQTPRYLIKTRGQQVTLSCSPISGHRSVSWYQQTPGQGLQFLFEYFSETQRNKGNFPGRFSGRQFSNSRSEMNVSTLELGDSALYLCASGGGEQDTQYFGPGTRLTVL.